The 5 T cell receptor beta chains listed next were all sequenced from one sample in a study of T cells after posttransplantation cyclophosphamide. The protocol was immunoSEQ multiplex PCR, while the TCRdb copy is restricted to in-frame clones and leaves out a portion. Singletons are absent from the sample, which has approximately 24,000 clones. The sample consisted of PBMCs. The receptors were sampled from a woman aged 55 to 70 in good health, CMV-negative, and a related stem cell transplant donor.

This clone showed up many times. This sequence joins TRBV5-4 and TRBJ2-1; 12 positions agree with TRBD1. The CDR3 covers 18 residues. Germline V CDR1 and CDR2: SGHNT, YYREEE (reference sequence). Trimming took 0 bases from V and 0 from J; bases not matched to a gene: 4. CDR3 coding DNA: TGTGCCAGCAGCTTGGCCCCGGGACAGGGGGCCTCCTACAATGAGCAGTTCTTC. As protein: CASSLAPGQGASYNEQFF.

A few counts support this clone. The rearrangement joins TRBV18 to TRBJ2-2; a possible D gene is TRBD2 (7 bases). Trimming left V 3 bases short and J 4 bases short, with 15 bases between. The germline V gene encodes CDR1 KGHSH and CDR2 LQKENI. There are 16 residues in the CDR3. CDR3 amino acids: CASSPLAGAATGELFF. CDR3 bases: TGTGCCAGCTCACCCCTGGCGGGGGCCGCCACCGGGGAGCTGTTTTTT. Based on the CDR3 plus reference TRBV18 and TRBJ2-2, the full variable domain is NAGVMQNPRHLVRRRGQEARLRCSPMKGHSHVYWYRQLPEEGLKFMVYLQKENIIDESGMPKERFSAEFPKEGPSILRIQQVVRGDSAAYFCASSPLAGAATGELFFGEGSRLTVL.

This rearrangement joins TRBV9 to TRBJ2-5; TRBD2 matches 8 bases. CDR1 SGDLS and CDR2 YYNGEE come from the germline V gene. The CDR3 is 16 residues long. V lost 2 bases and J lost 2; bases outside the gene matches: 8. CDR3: CASSVGAGGVQETQYF. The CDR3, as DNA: TGTGCCAGCAGCGTGGGAGCCGGGGGGGTACAAGAGACCCAGTACTTC. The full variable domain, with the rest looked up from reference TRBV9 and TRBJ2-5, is DSGVTQTPKHLITATGQRVTLRCSPRSGDLSVYWYQQSLDQGLQFLIQYYNGEERAKGNILERFSAQQFPDLHSELNLSSLELGDSALYFCASSVGAGGVQETQYFGPGTRLLVL.

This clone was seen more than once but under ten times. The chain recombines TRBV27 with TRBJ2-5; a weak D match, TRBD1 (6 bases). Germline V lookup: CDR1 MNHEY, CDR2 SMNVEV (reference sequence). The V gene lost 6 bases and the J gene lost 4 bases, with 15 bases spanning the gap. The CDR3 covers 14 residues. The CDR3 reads CASSQPGRGETQYF. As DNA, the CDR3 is TGTGCCAGCAGCCAACCCGGCAGGGGAGAGACCCAGTACTTC.

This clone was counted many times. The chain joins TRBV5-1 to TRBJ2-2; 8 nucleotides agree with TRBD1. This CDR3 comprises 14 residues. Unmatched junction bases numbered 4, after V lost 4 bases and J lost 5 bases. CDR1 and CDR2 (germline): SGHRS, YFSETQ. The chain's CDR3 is CASSTGQGTGELFF. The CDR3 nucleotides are TGCGCCAGCAGCACTGGACAGGGAACCGGGGAGCTGTTTTTT.